This T cell receptor (beta chain) was captured by sequencing in a study of cytomegalovirus exposure and HLA in healthy donors. Study-level points and caveats: Altogether, some 170 TCR beta chains were recorded as cytomegalovirus-associated. The study reported that TCR beta sequences accurately predicted HLA-A and HLA-B alleles in most subjects. A missense variant in DCLRE1C was later tied to TCR beta V- and J-gene trimming. Fewer N-insertions than the 666-donor mean were reportedly shown by an Asian-associated ancestry cluster in a later analysis.

13 Jbeta primers and 60 Vbeta primers were used for the PCR. The table came from immunoSEQ multiplex PCR; TCRdb's copy has only in-frame clones and leaves some out. This sample yields over 120,000 clones, of which 75% to 90% are seen a single time; under 3.5% belongs to the top ten. The CDR3 covers 14 residues. Germline V gives CDR1 MDHEN, CDR2 SYDVKM. Trimming pared 1 base from V and 5 bases from J, leaving 11 bases between. About this clone: Its antigen is as yet unknown.

This receptor was identified in a woman in her twenties or thirties in good health and CMV-seronegative. The chain carries TRBV28 and TRBJ1-1, with D tentatively TRBD1 (6 bases). The sequenced material came from PBMCs. DNA for the CDR3: TGTGCCAGCAGTTTATTTGGGGGCGAGACTGAAGCTTTCTTT. It is translated as CASSLFGGETEAFF.